Here is one T cell receptor (beta chain) with its context. CDR1 and CDR2 (germline): MNHEY, SVGAGI. This CDR3 is 12 amino acids long. V lost 2 bases to trimming and J lost 9 bases, with 8 bases between them. The data stem from a study of blood T cells in healthy people across ages. In the study overall: About one barcoded TCR beta cDNA was captured per two T cells.

A J-beta primer mix and a sample-barcoded 5' primer were used in a second PCR of roughly 6 to 12 cycles. Each cDNA was tagged by a template-switch adaptor containing 12 random nucleotides. Each single sample gave us at least 3 million CDR3-containing paired-end reads. TCRdb reprocessed the 5' RACE reads via MiXCR and lists one record per CDR3 protein. In the table there are about 640,000 distinct CDR3 sequences, approximately 50% of which are singletons. This chain uses TRBV6-5 with TRBJ2-1; D gene unclear. The sequence came from a man in his 60s in good health. Material for sequencing was blood. CDR3 nucleotides: TGTGCCAGCAGTTACGCCTTTGGTGAGCAGTTCTTC. Its translation is CASSYAFGEQFF.